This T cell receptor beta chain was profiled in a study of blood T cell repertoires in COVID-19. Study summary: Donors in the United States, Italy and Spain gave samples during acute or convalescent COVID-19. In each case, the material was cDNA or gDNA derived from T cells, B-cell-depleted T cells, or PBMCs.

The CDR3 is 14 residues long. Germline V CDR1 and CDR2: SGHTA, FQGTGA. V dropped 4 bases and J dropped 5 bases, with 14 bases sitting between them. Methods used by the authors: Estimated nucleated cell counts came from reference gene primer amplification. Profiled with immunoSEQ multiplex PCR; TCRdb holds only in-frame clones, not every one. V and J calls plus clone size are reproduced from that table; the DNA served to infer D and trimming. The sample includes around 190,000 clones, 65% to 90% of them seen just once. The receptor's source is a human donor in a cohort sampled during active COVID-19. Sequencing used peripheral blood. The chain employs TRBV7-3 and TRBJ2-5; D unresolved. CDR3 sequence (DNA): TGTGCCAGCAGCTCATCTGCGGATTCTGAGACCCAGTACTTC. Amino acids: CASSSSADSETQYF. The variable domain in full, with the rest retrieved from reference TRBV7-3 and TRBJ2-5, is GAGVSQTPSNKVTEKGKYVELRCDPISGHTALYWYRQSLGQGPEFLIYFQGTGAADDSGLPNDRFFAVRPEGSVSTLKIQRTERGDSAVYLCASSSSADSETQYFGPGTRLLVL.